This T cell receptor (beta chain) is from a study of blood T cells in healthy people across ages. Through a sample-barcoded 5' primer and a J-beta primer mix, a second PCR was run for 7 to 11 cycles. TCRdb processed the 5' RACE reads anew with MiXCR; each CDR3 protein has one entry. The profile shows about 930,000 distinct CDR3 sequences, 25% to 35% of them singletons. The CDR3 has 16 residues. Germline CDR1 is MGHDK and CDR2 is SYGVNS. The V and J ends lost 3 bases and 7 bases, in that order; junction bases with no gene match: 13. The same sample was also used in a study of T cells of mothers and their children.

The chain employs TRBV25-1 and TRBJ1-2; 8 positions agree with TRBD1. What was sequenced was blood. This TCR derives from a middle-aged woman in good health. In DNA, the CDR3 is TGTGCCAGCAGTGACCCACAGGGGGAGTTACGGGGTGGCTACACCTTC. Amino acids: CASSDPQGELRGGYTF.